This entry lists 30 T cell receptor beta chains sequenced from one sample in a study of T cells in Graves' hyperthyroidism and ophthalmopathy. TCR beta CDR3 region amplification was performed from RNA transcripts. TCR CDR3 regions were first amplified by RT-PCR with HTBI primers. TCRdb ran MiXCR on the multiplex PCR reads and lists one entry per CDR3 protein. The table lists 300,000 to 450,000 distinct CDR3 sequences, 20% to 25% of them singletons. What was sequenced was blood. All receptors come from a man aged 45 to 65 with Graves' hyperthyroidism.

This clonotype was observed a handful of times. This chain joins TRBV11-2 and TRBJ2-1, with 7 positions matching TRBD2. V lost 0 bases and J lost 10; bases outside the gene matches: 3. CDR3 length: 13 amino acids. CDR1 is SGHAT and CDR2 is FQNNGV in the germline V gene. In DNA, the CDR3 is TGTGCCAGCAGCTTAGAAACAGCGGGAGAGCAGTTCTTC. This gives the protein CASSLETAGEQFF. Supplemented by reference TRBV11-2 and TRBJ2-1, the full variable domain reads EAGVAQSPRYKIIEKRQSVAFWCNPISGHATLYWYQQILGQGPKLLIQFQNNGVVDDSQLPKDRFSAERLKGVDSTLKIQPAKLEDSAVYLCASSLETAGEQFFGPGTRLTVL.

The rearrangement links TRBV9 to TRBJ2-7, with D perhaps matching TRBD2 (6 bases). The CDR3 is made up of 14 amino acids. The germline CDR1 and CDR2 sequences are SGDLS and YYNGEE. The V end was cut by 0 bases, the J end by 3 bases, with 10 bases between. The CDR3 DNA sequence: TGTGCCAGCAGCGTAGATGAGCGGGTCTACGAGCAGTACTTC. It is translated as CASSVDERVYEQYF.

V gene TRBV6-1 combines with J gene TRBJ2-2; 8 bases are a match to TRBD2. The ends lost 10 bases at V and 0 bases at J; junction bases unmatched: 4. Looked up from germline, CDR1 is MNHNS and CDR2 is SASEGT. CDR3 length: 14 amino acids. CDR3 coding DNA: TGTGCCACACGGGGGGGGACGAACACCGGGGAGCTGTTTTTT. Amino acid sequence: CATRGGTNTGELFF.

V usage is TRBV20-1 and J usage is TRBJ2-3; D gene ambiguous. Trimming shortened V by 3 bases and J by 5 bases, and 15 bases separated the two germline ends. This CDR3 is built from 14 residues. Germline V gene sequence: CDR1 DFQATT, CDR2 SNEGSKA (reference sequence). The CDR3 DNA reads TGCAGTGCTAGCCCCAGCCACAAGCTAGATACGCAGTATTTT. Translation gives CSASPSHKLDTQYF.

In the case of this clonotype: One end of the junction is discordant with germline, which a read error may explain. The DNA of the CDR3 is TGTGCCATCGGTGACAGGGGATATCAGCCCCAGCATTTT. It specifies CAIGDRGYQPQHF. V usage is TRBV10-3 and J usage is TRBJ1-5, with TRBD1 identical over 8 bases. The CDR3 length is 13 residues. In germline, CDR1 is ENHRY, CDR2 SYGVKD.

This clonotype occurred many times. This rearrangement joins TRBV5-1 to TRBJ2-1, with D perhaps TRBD2 (7 bases). The ends were cut back, 1 base at V and 5 bases at J, with 22 bases in the middle. The CDR3 totals 18 residues. The germline CDR1 and CDR2 sequences are SGHRS and YFSETQ. CDR3 in amino acids: CASSLWRPGGVSNNEQFF. The CDR3 coding sequence is TGCGCCAGCAGCTTGTGGCGACCGGGGGGCGTCAGTAACAATGAGCAGTTCTTC.

The CDR3 DNA sequence: TGTGCCAGCAGCACCGGACGTGAGGATACGCAGTATTTT. Amino acids: CASSTGREDTQYF. The chain employs TRBV27 and TRBJ2-3; D is undetermined. Germline-derived CDR1 and CDR2 are MNHEY and SMNVEV (reference sequence). This CDR3 contains 13 residues. Between the trimmed V and J ends, which lost 6 bases and 6 bases, there was a span of 13 bases.

This clonotype showed up just a few times. The chain joins TRBV5-1 to TRBJ2-1; perhaps TRBD1 as D (5 bases). The V end was cut by 4 bases, the J end by 3 bases, with 20 bases between. The CDR3 consists of 17 residues. CDR1 and CDR2 (germline): SGHRS, YFSETQ. The CDR3 is CASSTDSLGLGYNEQFF. CDR3 DNA sequence: TGCGCCAGCAGCACAGACAGTTTGGGGTTGGGCTACAATGAGCAGTTCTTC.

This clonotype occurred many times. The chain combines TRBV27 with TRBJ2-3; weak D call: TRBD1 (5 bases). Germline V gives CDR1 MNHEY, CDR2 SMNVEV (reference sequence). V dropped 2 bases and J dropped 9 bases, with 15 bases sitting between them. CDR3 length: 14 amino acids. The CDR3 nucleotides are TGTGCCAGCAGTTTAAGACAAGCCCAGGGAACGCAGTATTTT. It yields the protein CASSLRQAQGTQYF.

The chain joins TRBV11-2 to TRBJ2-1; TRBD2 matches 11 bases. The CDR3 runs to 15 residues. Germline V lookup: CDR1 SGHAT, CDR2 FQNNGV. V was pared by 5 bases and J by 4 bases, with 4 bases of the junction left unmatched. CDR3 protein: CASSVTSGKYNEQFF. CDR3 nucleotides: TGTGCCAGCAGCGTGACTAGCGGGAAATACAATGAGCAGTTCTTC.

This clonotype was seen a single time. The chain is built from TRBV5-1 and TRBJ1-2; 9 nucleotides agree with TRBD1. This CDR3 contains 14 residues. V gave up 2 bases and J gave up 7 bases; unmatched junction bases: 6. CDR1 is SGHRS and CDR2 is YFSETQ in the germline V gene. The CDR3 DNA reads as TGCGCCAGCAGCTTAAACGACAGGGGGTCTGGCTACACCTTC. It specifies CASSLNDRGSGYTF.

The chain joins TRBV13 to TRBJ1-3; D is undetermined. Germline V gene data show CDR1 as PRHDT and CDR2 as FYEKMQ (reference sequence). V lost 1 base, J lost 4 bases, and 8 bases lay in between. The CDR3 has 14 amino acids. This CDR3 reads CASSLDSLGNTIYF. CDR3 DNA: TGTGCCAGCAGCTTAGACAGTCTCGGAAACACCATATATTTT.

As DNA, the CDR3 is TGCGCCAGCAGCAAGGGGCTAGAAGAGACCCAGTACTTC. Translated, it gives CASSKGLEETQYF. This chain links TRBV5-1 with TRBJ2-5; possible D gene TRBD1, 5 bases. The V gene's germline CDR1 is SGHRS and CDR2 YFSETQ. V was trimmed by 4 bases and J by 3 bases, leaving 10 bases between them. This CDR3 comprises 13 residues.

This clonotype was detected a few times. The genes are TRBV20-1 and TRBJ2-3, with 10 bases aligning to TRBD2. With V trimmed by 6 bases and J by 3 bases, 9 bases remained unmatched. Germline lookup yields CDR1 DFQATT and CDR2 SNEGSKA (reference sequence). The CDR3 is 15 residues long. The CDR3 loop is CSAPKREGRTDTQYF. CDR3 sequence (DNA): TGCAGTGCCCCGAAGCGGGAGGGCAGGACAGATACGCAGTATTTT.

This clonotype occurred a few times. The V gene is TRBV10-2, the J gene TRBJ2-1; D is possibly TRBD1 (7 bases). Germline lookup yields CDR1 WSHSY and CDR2 SAAADI. The CDR3 runs 13 residues. The germline V and J ends were trimmed by 7 bases and 5 bases, with 12 bases remaining between them. For the CDR3, the DNA is TGCGCCAGCAATCGCGGGACAGACAATGAGCAGTTCTTC. Residues: CASNRGTDNEQFF.

This rearrangement joins TRBV24-1 to TRBJ2-2, with no clear D. V lost 7 bases and J 5 bases, leaving 13 bases between the germline ends. This CDR3 is built from 14 residues. CDR1 and CDR2 (germline): KGHDR, SFDVKD. The CDR3 loop is CATSNNIQTGELFF. CDR3 bases: TGTGCCACCAGCAACAACATCCAGACCGGGGAGCTGTTTTTT.

J is TRBJ1-1 and V is TRBV28; a possible D gene is TRBD1 (5 bases). CDR3 length equals 15 residues. The germline V and J ends were trimmed by 6 bases and 4 bases, with 18 bases remaining between them. Germline V CDR1 and CDR2: MDHEN, SYDVKM. CDR3 protein: CASSTGGGRTTEAFF. In DNA, the CDR3 is TGTGCCAGCAGCACCGGCGGGGGTCGGACCACTGAAGCTTTCTTT.

The table lists this clonotype with a few counts. The chain couples TRBV5-1 to TRBJ2-7; the match to TRBD1 covers 7 bases. The CDR3 extends over 16 amino acids. From germline, CDR1 is SGHRS and CDR2 YFSETQ. Trimming cost V 1 base and J 0 bases; bases outside gene matches: 7. The CDR3 DNA is TGCGCCAGCAGCTTGTTCGGACAGGAGAGCTCCTACGAGCAGTACTTC. Encoded protein: CASSLFGQESSYEQYF.

This clonotype showed up just a few times. This chain uses TRBV5-1 with TRBJ2-5; 11 nucleotides agree with TRBD2. The germline gives CDR1 SGHRS, CDR2 YFSETQ. The CDR3 spans 15 residues. The V segment lost 3 bases and the J segment 1 base; nucleotides outside the gene matches: 2. The CDR3 sequence: CASSWLAGGQETQYF. In nucleotides, the CDR3 is TGCGCCAGCAGCTGGCTAGCGGGAGGCCAAGAGACCCAGTACTTC.

The CDR3 coding sequence is TGTGCCAGCAGTGAGACTACCTCCTATAATTCACCCCTCCACTTT. Amino acid sequence: CASSETTSYNSPLHF. The genes are TRBV6-1 and TRBJ1-6, with D unclear. This CDR3 contains 15 residues. Germline values: CDR1 MNHNS, CDR2 SASEGT. Trimming shortened V by 3 bases and J by 0 bases, and 6 bases separated the two germline ends.

The genes are TRBV7-2 and TRBJ2-7, with a weak D call TRBD1 (6 bases). Per germline, CDR1 SGHTA and CDR2 FQGNSA. Deletions cut 5 bases from V and 2 bases from J, with 19 bases between. This CDR3 is built from 16 residues. The CDR3 DNA follows: TGTGCCAGCAGCCATCCTCGACAGGCTTCTCCCTACGAGCAGTACTTC. Protein product: CASSHPRQASPYEQYF.

This clonotype came up a few times. This rearrangement joins TRBV9 to TRBJ2-5; TRBD2 matches at 14 bases. V was pared by 3 bases and J by 4 bases, with 5 bases of the junction left unmatched. The V gene's germline CDR1 is SGDLS and CDR2 YYNGEE. This CDR3 comprises 16 residues. The CDR3 is CASSAGLAGGRETQYF. DNA of the CDR3: TGTGCCAGCAGCGCAGGACTAGCGGGAGGCCGAGAGACCCAGTACTTC.

The chain has TRBV19 and TRBJ1-1, with D unclear. Germline CDR1 and CDR2: LNHDA and SQIVND (reference sequence). This CDR3 is built from 13 residues. V was clipped by 5 bases and J by 6 bases, with 13 bases between them. The CDR3 loop is CASSPMTRSEAFF. In DNA form, the CDR3 reads TGTGCCAGTAGTCCGATGACACGTTCTGAAGCTTTCTTT.

This clonotype was counted at least ten times. V and J are TRBV2 and TRBJ2-5; a possible D gene is TRBD2 (5 bases). Germline V CDR1 and CDR2: SNHLY, FYNNEI. Trimming took off 3 bases at V and 3 bases at J, with 5 bases between the two ends. The CDR3 runs 12 residues. In DNA, the CDR3 is TGTGCCAGCAGTGAGGAGGAAGAGACCCAGTACTTC. The encoded protein is CASSEEEETQYF. Full variable domain (missing parts from reference TRBV2 and TRBJ2-5): EPEVTQTPSHQVTQMGQEVILRCVPISNHLYFYWYRQILGQKVEFLVSFYNNEISEKSEIFDDQFSVERPDGSNFTLKIRSTKLEDSAMYFCASSEEEETQYFGPGTRLLVL.

This clonotype was observed at least ten times. The chain has TRBV12-3 or TRBV12-4 and TRBJ1-1; D gene uncertain. Trimming removed 6 bases at V and 0 bases at J, with 11 bases between. The CDR3 contains 14 residues. CDR3 bases: TGTGCCAGCAGCCTCCCACCAGTGAACACTGAAGCTTTCTTT. It yields the protein CASSLPPVNTEAFF.

This sequence joins TRBV6-5 and TRBJ2-6; 8 nucleotides align to TRBD1. This CDR3 region has 17 residues. V lost 0 bases and J lost 9; bases outside the gene matches: 10. CDR1 and CDR2 (germline): MNHEY, SVGAGI. CDR3 sequence reads: CASSYSTLGQGNNVLTF. The DNA for the CDR3 is TGTGCCAGCAGTTACTCGACTCTAGGACAGGGTAACAACGTCCTGACTTTC.

The chain joins TRBV5-6 to TRBJ2-1; D not certain. The length of the CDR3 is 13 residues. The germline CDR1 and CDR2 sequences are SGHDT and YYEEEE. V dropped 0 bases and J dropped 5 bases, with 6 bases sitting between them. The CDR3 DNA reads TGTGCCAGCAGCTTGGATTATAACAATGAGCAGTTCTTC. This gives the protein CASSLDYNNEQFF.

The CDR3 region has the DNA TGCAGCGTTGGGCAGGTTGGGTCCCTCGAGCAGTACTTC. Amino acid sequence: CSVGQVGSLEQYF. The rearrangement links TRBV29-1 to TRBJ2-7; D unclear. This CDR3 comprises 13 residues. Trimming cost V 4 bases and J 6 bases, with 16 bases left between them. Germline V gene lookup returns CDR1 SQVTM and CDR2 ANQGSEA.

This sequence joins TRBV14 and TRBJ1-1, with a weak D call TRBD1 (5 bases). Trimming cost V 0 bases and J 10 bases, with 12 bases left between them. Germline V gene data show CDR1 as SGHDN and CDR2 as FVKESK. The CDR3 has 13 residues. CDR3 DNA: TGTGCCAGCAGCCAAGAACTCGGGGGGGGAGCTTTCTTT. This codes for CASSQELGGGAFF.

This clonotype has a handful of counts. This rearrangement joins TRBV4-1 to TRBJ1-1; D is ambiguous. V lost 1 base to trimming and J lost 0 bases, with 15 bases between them. Germline CDR1 MGHRA, CDR2 YSYEKL. The CDR3 sequence is 17 residues long. The chain's CDR3 is CASSQGSVTGVNTEAFF. The CDR3 region has the DNA TGCGCCAGCAGCCAAGGCAGCGTCACTGGCGTGAACACTGAAGCTTTCTTT.